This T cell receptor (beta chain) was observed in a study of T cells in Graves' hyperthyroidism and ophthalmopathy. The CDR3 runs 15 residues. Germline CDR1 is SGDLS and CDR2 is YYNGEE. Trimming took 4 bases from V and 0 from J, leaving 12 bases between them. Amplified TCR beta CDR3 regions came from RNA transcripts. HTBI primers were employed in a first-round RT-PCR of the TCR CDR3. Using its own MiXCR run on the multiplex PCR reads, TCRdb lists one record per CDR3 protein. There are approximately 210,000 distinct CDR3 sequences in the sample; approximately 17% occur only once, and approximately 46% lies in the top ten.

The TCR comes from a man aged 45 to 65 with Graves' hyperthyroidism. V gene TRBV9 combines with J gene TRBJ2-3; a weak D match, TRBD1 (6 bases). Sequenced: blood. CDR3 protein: CASSLQGSSTDTQYF. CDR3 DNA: TGTGCCAGCAGCTTACAGGGATCTAGCACAGATACGCAGTATTTT.